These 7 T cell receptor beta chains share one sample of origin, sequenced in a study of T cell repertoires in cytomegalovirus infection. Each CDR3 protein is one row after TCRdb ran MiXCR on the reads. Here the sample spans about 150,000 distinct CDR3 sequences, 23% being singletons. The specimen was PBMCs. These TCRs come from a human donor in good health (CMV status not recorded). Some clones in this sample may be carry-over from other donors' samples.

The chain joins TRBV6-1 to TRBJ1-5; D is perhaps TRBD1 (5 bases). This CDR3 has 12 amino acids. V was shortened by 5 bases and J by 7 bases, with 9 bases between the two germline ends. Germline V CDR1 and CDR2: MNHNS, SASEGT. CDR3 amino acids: CASSPGWQPQHF. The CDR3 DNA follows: TGTGCCAGCAGTCCAGGGTGGCAGCCCCAGCATTTT.

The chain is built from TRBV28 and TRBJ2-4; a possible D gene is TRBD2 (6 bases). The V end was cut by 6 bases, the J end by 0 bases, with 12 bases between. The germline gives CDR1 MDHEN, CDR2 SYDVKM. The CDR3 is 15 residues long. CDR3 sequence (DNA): TGTGCCAGCAGCAAGGGACTGCTAGCCAAAAACATTCAGTACTTC. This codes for CASSKGLLAKNIQYF.

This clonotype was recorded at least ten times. CDR3 coding DNA: TGTGCCAGCGGTGAGGCGGGGGGTTCCTACAATGAGCAGTTCTTC. Its protein is CASGEAGGSYNEQFF. The V and J genes are TRBV7-2 and TRBJ2-1; 8 bases are shared with TRBD2. Germline CDR1 reads SGHTA; CDR2 reads FQGNSA. The CDR3 extends over 15 amino acids. The junction had 7 bases not matched to a gene; V was cut back by 8 bases and J by 1 base.

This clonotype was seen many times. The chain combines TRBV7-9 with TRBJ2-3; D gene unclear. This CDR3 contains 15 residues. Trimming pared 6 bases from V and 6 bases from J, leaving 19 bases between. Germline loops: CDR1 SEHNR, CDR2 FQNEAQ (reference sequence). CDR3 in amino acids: CASRPKFRLGDTQYF. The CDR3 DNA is TGTGCCAGCAGGCCCAAATTCCGCTTAGGGGATACGCAGTATTTT.

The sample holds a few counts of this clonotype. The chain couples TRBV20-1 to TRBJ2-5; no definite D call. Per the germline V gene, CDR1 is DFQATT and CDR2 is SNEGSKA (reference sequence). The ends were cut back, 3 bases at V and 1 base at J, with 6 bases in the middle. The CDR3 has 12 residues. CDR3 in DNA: TGCAGTGCTAGGCTAACCCAAGAGACCCAGTACTTC. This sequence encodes CSARLTQETQYF.

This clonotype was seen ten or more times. This CDR3 is CASSLGGQGASGYTF. The CDR3 coding sequence is TGTGCCAGCAGCTTAGGGGGCCAGGGGGCTTCTGGCTACACCTTC. The chain uses TRBV7-9 and TRBJ1-2; 8 bases are a match to TRBD1. V shed 1 base and J 7 bases; nucleotides not matched to a gene: 8. This CDR3 has 15 amino acids. CDR1 and CDR2 from the germline V gene are SEHNR and FQNEAQ (reference sequence).

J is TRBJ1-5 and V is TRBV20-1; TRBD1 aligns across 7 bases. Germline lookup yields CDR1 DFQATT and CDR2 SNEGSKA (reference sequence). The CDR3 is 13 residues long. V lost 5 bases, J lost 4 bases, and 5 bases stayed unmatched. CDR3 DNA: TGCAGTGCTGACGACAGGGAGAATCAGCCCCAGCATTTT. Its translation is CSADDRENQPQHF.